This TCR beta chain derives from a study of chemoradiotherapy in HPV16-positive cancers. Background on the study: Candidate HPV-specific clones and shared TCR motifs came from a couple of HPV16-positive patients.

In the case of this clone: The antigen remains undetermined.

Repeated repertoire sampling spanned the course of chemoradiotherapy. Produced via immunoSEQ multiplex PCR; TCRdb's table is partial and in-frame only. The sample has more than 1,500 clones, more than 75% seen once. Study-level findings and limits: HPV-specific T cells were functionally defined from only two HPV16-positive patients. Better recurrence-free survival went with HPV-responsive T-cell expansion in HPV16-positive patients.

This CDR3 comprises 15 residues. Germline CDR1 SGHTA, CDR2 FQGNSA. Deletions cut 5 bases from V and 4 bases from J, with 17 bases between. The source is a human donor with HPV-associated anogenital cancer. The V gene is TRBV7-2, the J gene TRBJ1-2, with D tentatively TRBD1 (5 bases). The sequencing used tumor tissue, collected from a patient who underwent chemoradiotherapy. DNA for the CDR3: TGTGCCAGCAGCGTTTCCGGGACGCTCACCTATGGCTACACCTTC. Encoded protein: CASSVSGTLTYGYTF.